This T cell receptor beta chain originates from a study of cytotoxic CD8 clonotypes in ibrutinib-treated CLL (dated by TCRdb to about 2021). The study in broad terms: The cohort had 11 relapsed/refractory and 15 treatment-naive patients; around 17 were IGHV unmutated. Partial responses were observed in about 25 patients and complete responses in 2; after a median follow-up of roughly 62 months, remission was maintained in approximately 14 patients and progression was observed in approximately 12. Response samples were taken after a median of 12 months on treatment, ranging from about 6 to 40 months. On average, each sample had about 250,000 productive templates and 94,082 productive rearrangements. Of the 85 to 95 participants in the trial, 25 to 30 had longitudinal samples available. Cryopreserved peripheral blood mononuclear cells were obtained prior to treatment, at the time of response, and at either disease progression or sustained remission. Every remission and progressive disease sample was obtained while ibrutinib was still being received by the patients. On the study overall, not on this receptor specifically: Clonality rose at ibrutinib response, remained stable during sustained remission, and dropped back toward baseline at progression. Sampling times were not matched between sustained-remission and progressing patients, and lymph node repertoires were not studied. Public clonotypes were found to be uncommon and were observed to contract or remain stable during treatment; the increase in clonality was shown to reflect expansion of private clonotypes at ibrutinib response. Baseline clonality exceeded that of age-matched healthy donors and correlated strongly with circulating CD8+ T-cell counts.

The meaning of the sample's time point label: progressive disease on ibrutinib. For TCR beta library preparation, roughly 2.2 micrograms of genomic DNA was extracted from cryopreserved PBMCs. Longitudinal blood samples from CLL patients on ibrutinib monotherapy were analyzed using high-throughput TCR beta sequencing. Patients were enrolled in a phase 2 open-label single-center ibrutinib monotherapy trial. Each clonotype received, on average, about 9.7x coverage in deep resolution sequencing performed on a MiSeq, where the target depth lay between 1 in 1 million and 1 in 200,000 T cells. TCR beta libraries were generated with the immunoSEQ hsTCRB Kit. In the paper's pipeline: Data were analyzed with ImmunoSEQ Data Assistant and ImmunoSEQ Analyzer, with V, D and J genes assigned per IMGT definitions. Clonality, which ranges from 0 to 1, was calculated as one minus the normalized Shannon entropy of productive rearrangement frequencies. Public clonotype analysis was restricted to overrepresented clonotypes comprising at least 0.05% of each patient's repertoire. Approximately 13 age-matched healthy donor repertoires from immuneACCESS served as clonality controls. Here the immuneACCESS table is served through TCRdb, limited to in-frame sequences with V and J called. Missing clones are a known gap in these copies; in checked studies unresolved V genes cover under half, and the rest lacks a known reason. D and trimming come from the DNA, and the V and J calls and clone size come from that table. For this sample the table gives over 30,000 clones, of which around 67% were detected only once. Of the sample, approximately 7% is held by the ten largest clones.

CDR1 is given as MNHNY and CDR2 as SVGAGI, both from the germline V gene (reference sequence). The CDR3 sequence holds 16 residues, the cysteine and phenylalanine included. CDR3 DNA only is kept here, 48 bases in frame from base 1. At the junction V is shortened by 6 bases and J by 5 bases; bases outside the gene matches: 10. Of note for this clone: Its target antigen remains unknown. No base quality values were provided; no much bigger clone lies one nucleotide off.

The chain links TRBV6-6 with TRBJ2-7; the central 13 bases match TRBD2. The sequence was obtained from a human donor with chronic lymphocytic leukemia. The source material was PBMCs, sampled at disease progression, from a patient treated with ibrutinib. The encoded CDR3 is CASSLPGLAGTHEQYF. The nucleotides are TGTGCCAGCAGCCTCCCGGGACTAGCGGGAACCCACGAGCAGTACTTC.